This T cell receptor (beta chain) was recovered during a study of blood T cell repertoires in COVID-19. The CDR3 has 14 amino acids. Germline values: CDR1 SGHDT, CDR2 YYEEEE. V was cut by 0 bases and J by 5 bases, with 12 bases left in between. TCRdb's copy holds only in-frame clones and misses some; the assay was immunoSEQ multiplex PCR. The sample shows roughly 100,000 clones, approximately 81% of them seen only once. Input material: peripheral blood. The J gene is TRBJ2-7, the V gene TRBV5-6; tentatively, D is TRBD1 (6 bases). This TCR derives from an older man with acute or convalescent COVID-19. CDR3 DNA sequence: TGTGCCAGCAGCTTGGAGTGGGGGCGGAACGAGCAGTACTTC. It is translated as CASSLEWGRNEQYF.